Detailed here is one T cell receptor (beta chain). This entry is derived from a study of pediatric ulcerative colitis. The CDR3 runs to 15 residues. Germline assignment: CDR1 LNHNV and CDR2 YYDKDF (reference sequence). V dropped 2 bases and J dropped 0; count of bases not matched to a gene: 0. The rectum was sampled with one to two pinch biopsies at colonoscopy. The method was immunoSEQ multiplex PCR; TCRdb's version includes in-frame clones alone and lacks a portion of them. The data show 15,000 to 20,000 clones, about 74% seen once. Sequenced input: gut tissue. The rearrangement links TRBV15 to TRBJ1-3; 8 bases agree with TRBD1. The TCR originated in a girl aged 10 to 17 with moderate ulcerative colitis. The DNA of the CDR3 is TGTGCCACCAGCAGAACAGGGGGCTCTGGAAACACCATATATTTT. Translating it yields CATSRTGGSGNTIYF.